Detailed here is one T cell receptor (beta chain). This entry belongs to a study of tumour-infiltrating T cells in Burkitt lymphoma. Study-wide context: Productive clonality predicted overall and progression-free survival.

CDR1 and CDR2 from the germline V gene are SGDLS and YYNGEE. After removal of 0 bases from V and 8 bases from J, the junction contained 10 bases not matched to a gene. The CDR3 runs 16 residues. The assay was immunoSEQ multiplex PCR, and TCRdb's table has in-frame clones only and misses some. Among 14,000 or so clones, more than 60% were seen once, and the ten largest hold 7.2%. Sequences were obtained from tumor tissue. The V and J genes are TRBV9 and TRBJ1-4; 7 bases fit TRBD1. The clonotype comes from a human donor with diffuse large B-cell lymphoma. This chain's CDR3 is CASSVAVRQGDEKLFF. The CDR3 bases are TGTGCCAGCAGCGTAGCTGTTCGACAGGGCGACGAAAAACTGTTTTTT.